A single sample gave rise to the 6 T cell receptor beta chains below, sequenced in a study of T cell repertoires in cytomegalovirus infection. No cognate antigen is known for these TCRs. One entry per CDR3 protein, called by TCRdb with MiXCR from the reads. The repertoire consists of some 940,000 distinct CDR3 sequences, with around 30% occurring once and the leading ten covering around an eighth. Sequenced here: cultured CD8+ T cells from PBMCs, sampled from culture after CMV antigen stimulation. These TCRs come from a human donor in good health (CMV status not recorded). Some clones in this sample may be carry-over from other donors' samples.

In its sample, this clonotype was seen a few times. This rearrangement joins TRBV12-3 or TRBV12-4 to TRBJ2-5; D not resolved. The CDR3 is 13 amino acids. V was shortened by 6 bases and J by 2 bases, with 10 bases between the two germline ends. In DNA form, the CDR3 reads TGTGCCAGCAGCATAGCTAGACAAGAGACCCAGTACTTC. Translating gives CASSIARQETQYF.

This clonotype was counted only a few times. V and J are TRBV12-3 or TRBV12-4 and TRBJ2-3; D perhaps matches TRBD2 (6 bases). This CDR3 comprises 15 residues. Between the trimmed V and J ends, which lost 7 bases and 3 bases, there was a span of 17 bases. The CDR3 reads CASTPFPGGTDTQYF. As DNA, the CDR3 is TGTGCCAGCACCCCCTTTCCCGGGGGTACAGATACGCAGTATTTT.

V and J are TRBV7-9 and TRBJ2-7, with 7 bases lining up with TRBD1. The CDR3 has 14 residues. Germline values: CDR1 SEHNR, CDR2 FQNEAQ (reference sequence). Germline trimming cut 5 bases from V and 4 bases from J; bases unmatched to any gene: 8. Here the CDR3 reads CASSVHDREYEQYV. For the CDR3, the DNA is TGTGCCAGCAGCGTTCACGACAGGGAGTACGAGCAGTACGTC.

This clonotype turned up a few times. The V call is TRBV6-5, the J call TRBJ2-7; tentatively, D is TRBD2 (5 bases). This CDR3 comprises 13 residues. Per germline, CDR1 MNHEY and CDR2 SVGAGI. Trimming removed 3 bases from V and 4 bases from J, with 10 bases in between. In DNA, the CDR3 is TGTGCCAGCAGTTATGATCGGGGATACGAGCAGTACGTC. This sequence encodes CASSYDRGYEQYV.

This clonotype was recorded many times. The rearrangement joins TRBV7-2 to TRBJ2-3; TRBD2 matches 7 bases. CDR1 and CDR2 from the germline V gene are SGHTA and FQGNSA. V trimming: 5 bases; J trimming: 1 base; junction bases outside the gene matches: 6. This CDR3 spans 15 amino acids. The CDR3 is CASSPPGGRTDTQYF. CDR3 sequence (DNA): TGTGCCAGCAGCCCCCCGGGGGGTCGCACAGATACGCAGTATTTT.

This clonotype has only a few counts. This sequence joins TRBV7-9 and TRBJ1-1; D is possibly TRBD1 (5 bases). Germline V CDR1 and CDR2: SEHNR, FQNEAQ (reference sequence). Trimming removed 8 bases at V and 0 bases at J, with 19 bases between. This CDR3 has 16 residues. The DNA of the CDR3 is TGTGCCAGCTTTGGGCCGAGGGGCCACATGAACACTGAAGCTTTCTTT. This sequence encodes CASFGPRGHMNTEAFF.